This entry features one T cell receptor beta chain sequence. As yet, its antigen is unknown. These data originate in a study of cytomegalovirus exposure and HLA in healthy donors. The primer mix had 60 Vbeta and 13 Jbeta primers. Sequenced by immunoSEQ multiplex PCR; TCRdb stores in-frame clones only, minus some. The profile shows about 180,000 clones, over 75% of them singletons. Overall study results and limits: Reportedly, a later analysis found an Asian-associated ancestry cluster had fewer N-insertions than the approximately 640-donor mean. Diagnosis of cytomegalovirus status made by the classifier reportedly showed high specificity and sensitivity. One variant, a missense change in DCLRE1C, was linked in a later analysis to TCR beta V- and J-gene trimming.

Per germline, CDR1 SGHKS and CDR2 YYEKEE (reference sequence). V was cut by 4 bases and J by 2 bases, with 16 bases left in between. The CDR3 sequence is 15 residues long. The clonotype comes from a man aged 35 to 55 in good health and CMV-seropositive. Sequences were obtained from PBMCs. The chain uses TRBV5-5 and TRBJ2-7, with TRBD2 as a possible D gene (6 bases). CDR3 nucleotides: TGTGCCAGCAGCCGCGGGACCGATGTAGCCTACGAGCAGTACTTC. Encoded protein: CASSRGTDVAYEQYF.